The present TCR beta chain was sequenced within a study of blood T cell repertoires in COVID-19. At the level of the study: The United States, Italy and Spain were the sources of the acute and convalescent COVID-19 samples. The analysed material was cDNA or gDNA that came from T cells, B-cell-depleted T cells, or PBMCs.

The table lists this clone with a few counts. This sample also contains other DNA sequences that code for the same CDR3. Authors' data handling: Amplification from reference gene primers served as the basis for estimated nucleated cell counts. The method was immunoSEQ multiplex PCR; TCRdb's version includes in-frame clones alone and lacks a portion of them. That table supplies the V and J calls and clone size; D and trimming were determined from the DNA. Altogether under 110,000 clones are present, 85% to 95% being singletons, with the ten largest covering 5% to 6%. Sequencing was done on a sample of peripheral blood. The clonotype originates from a man in his forties or fifties with active COVID-19.

This CDR3 is CASSSPSGSTDTQYF. The CDR3 bases are TGTGCCAGCAGCTCCCCTAGCGGAAGCACAGATACGCAGTATTTT. The chain employs TRBV7-2 and TRBJ2-3; 7 bases are shared with TRBD2. The CDR3 covers 15 residues. From germline, CDR1 is SGHTA and CDR2 FQGNSA. Unmatched junction bases numbered 4, after V lost 4 bases and J lost 0 bases.